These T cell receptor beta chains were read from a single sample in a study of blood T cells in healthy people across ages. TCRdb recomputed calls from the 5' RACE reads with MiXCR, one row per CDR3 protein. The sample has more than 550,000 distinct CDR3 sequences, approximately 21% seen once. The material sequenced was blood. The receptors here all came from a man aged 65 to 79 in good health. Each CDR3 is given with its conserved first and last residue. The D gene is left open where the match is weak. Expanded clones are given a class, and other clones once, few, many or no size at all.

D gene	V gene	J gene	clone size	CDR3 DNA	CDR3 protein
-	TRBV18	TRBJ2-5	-	TGTGCCAGCTCACCAGGCGTCTTCCAGGGACCAGAGACCCAGTACTTC	CASSPGVFQGPETQYF
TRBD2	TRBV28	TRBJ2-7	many	TGTGCCAGCCGGGCTAGCGGTACCTACGAGCAGTACTTC	CASRASGTYEQYF
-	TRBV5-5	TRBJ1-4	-	TGTGCCAGCAGCTTCCGGACAGTTAATGAAAAACTGTTTTTT	CASSFRTVNEKLFF
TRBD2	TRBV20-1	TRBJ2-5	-	TGCAGTGCTAGCCGCGGGGGAAACCAAGAGACCCAGTACTTC	CSASRGGNQETQYF
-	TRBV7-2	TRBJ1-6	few	TGTGCCAGCAGCTTAGACGTCAGCACAATGGGTAGTTCACCCCTCCACTTT	CASSLDVSTMGSSPLHF
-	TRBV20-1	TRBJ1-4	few	TGCAGTGCTAGAGACCCTATTAGGGTCTTGGGCAATGAAAAACTGTTTTTT	CSARDPIRVLGNEKLFF
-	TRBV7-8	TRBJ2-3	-	TGTGCCAGCAGCTTAGTCACGGGTTTTAATACGCAGTATTTT	CASSLVTGFNTQYF
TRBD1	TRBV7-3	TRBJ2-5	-	TGTGCCAGCAGCTCCAACAGGGGGGTCGGGGAGACCCAGTACTTC	CASSSNRGVGETQYF
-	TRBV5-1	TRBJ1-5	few	TGCGCCAGCAGCTTGGCCGGGGAGCCCAATCAGCCCCAGCATTTT	CASSLAGEPNQPQHF
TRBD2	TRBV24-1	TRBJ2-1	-	TGTGCCACCCATCCGGGACTAGCGGGGCCACACAATGAGCAGTTCTTC	CATHPGLAGPHNEQFF
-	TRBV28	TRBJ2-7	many	TGTGCCAGCACCCCGGACAGAACCTCCTACGAGCAGTACTTC	CASTPDRTSYEQYF
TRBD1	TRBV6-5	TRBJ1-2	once	TGTGCCAGCAGTTCACGGACAGGGCCAAGCTATGGCTACACCTTC	CASSSRTGPSYGYTF
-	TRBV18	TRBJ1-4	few	TGTGCCAGCTCACCTACACCTCGAAGAAGGGCTAATGAAAAACTGTTTTTT	CASSPTPRRRANEKLFF
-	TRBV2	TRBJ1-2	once	TGTGCCAGCAGTGCGATCTATGGCTACACCTTC	CASSAIYGYTF
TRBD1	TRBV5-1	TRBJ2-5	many	TGCGCCAGCAGCTTGGAAGGGGGCAAAGAGACCCAGTACTTC	CASSLEGGKETQYF
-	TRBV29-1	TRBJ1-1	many	TGCAGCTCCCTGCGGGGGGGAAACACTGAAGCTTTCTTT	CSSLRGGNTEAFF
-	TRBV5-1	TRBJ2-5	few	TGCGCCAGCACCATAGGGCCTAGTGGGGAGACCCAGTACTTC	CASTIGPSGETQYF